The 13 T cell receptor beta chains given below trace back to one sample, sequenced in a study of blood T cell repertoires in COVID-19. Measured with immunoSEQ multiplex PCR; TCRdb has only the in-frame clones, and not every one. Of about 260,000 clones in the sample, 84% are singletons; the top ten hold 8% to 9.5%. The sample comprised peripheral blood. All receptors derive from a human donor in a cohort sampled during active COVID-19.

The CDR3 loop reads CASSVEAGGVTDTQYF. CDR3 DNA sequence: TGTGCCAGCAGCGTAGAAGCGGGGGGGGTCACAGATACGCAGTATTTT. The J gene is TRBJ2-3, the V gene TRBV9; TRBD2 agrees at 10 bases. Per germline, CDR1 SGDLS and CDR2 YYNGEE. With 0 bases clipped from V and 2 bases from J, the junction kept 3 bases outside the gene matches. The CDR3 spans 16 residues.

The chain has TRBV12-3 or TRBV12-4 and TRBJ1-5; D is unclear. The CDR3 runs 13 residues. V lost 2 bases and J 3 bases, leaving 5 bases between the germline ends. CDR3 nucleotides: TGTGCCAGCAGTTTACAGGACAATCAGCCCCAGCATTTT. Its translation: CASSLQDNQPQHF.

V is TRBV7-9 and J is TRBJ1-6; D gene unclear. Per the germline V gene, CDR1 is SEHNR and CDR2 is FQNEAQ (reference sequence). Trimming removed 3 bases at V and 7 bases at J, with 13 bases between. The CDR3 is 15 amino acids. In nucleotides, the CDR3 is TGTGCCAGCAGCTTCGTGGAGGGAGGCAATTCACCCCTCCACTTT. Translating gives CASSFVEGGNSPLHF.

The chain recombines TRBV5-5 with TRBJ2-7; 9 nucleotides agree with TRBD2. The CDR3 has 16 amino acids. Germline values: CDR1 SGHKS, CDR2 YYEKEE (reference sequence). Trimming took 0 bases from V and 5 from J; bases not matched to a gene: 9. The CDR3 sequence: CASSLEGAGGFDEQYF. For the CDR3, the DNA is TGTGCCAGCAGCTTGGAGGGAGCGGGGGGATTCGACGAGCAGTACTTC.

This sequence joins TRBV5-6 and TRBJ1-1, with D perhaps matching TRBD1 (5 bases). Per the germline V gene, CDR1 is SGHDT and CDR2 is YYEEEE. Trimming cost V 4 bases and J 4 bases, with 14 bases left between them. The CDR3 spans 14 residues. CDR3 DNA sequence: TGTGCCAGCAGCCTCCCCCAGGGTGGCACTGAAGCTTTCTTT. Translating it yields CASSLPQGGTEAFF.

The chain carries TRBV7-8 and TRBJ2-5, with D perhaps TRBD2 (6 bases). Germline CDR1 reads SGHVS; CDR2 reads FQNEAQ. This CDR3 spans 16 amino acids. Trimming pared 0 bases from V and 5 bases from J, leaving 16 bases between. In DNA form, the CDR3 reads TGTGCCAGCAGCTTAGCGAGGCTAGCGAACTGGGAGACCCAGTACTTC. Protein product: CASSLARLANWETQYF.

The gene calls are TRBV5-1 and TRBJ1-4, with D uncertain. Germline values: CDR1 SGHRS, CDR2 YFSETQ. This CDR3 spans 14 amino acids. Trimming cost V 0 bases and J 5 bases, with 8 bases left between them. CDR3 sequence reads: CASSLGQENEKLFF. The CDR3 DNA reads as TGCGCCAGCAGCTTGGGTCAGGAAAATGAAAAACTGTTTTTT.

This rearrangement joins TRBV11-3 to TRBJ2-1; D unresolved. Trimming removed 2 bases at V and 4 bases at J, with 15 bases between. The CDR3 loop spans 16 amino acids. Germline V gene lookup returns CDR1 SGHNT and CDR2 YENEEA. The CDR3 region has the DNA TGTGCCAGCAGCTTAAGCGCCGCTAACCTTTACAATGAGCAGTTCTTC. This codes for CASSLSAANLYNEQFF.

The chain carries TRBV6-1 and TRBJ2-3; D not certain. Germline CDR1 reads MNHNS; CDR2 reads SASEGT. The length of the CDR3 is 15 residues. V lost 2 bases to trimming and J lost 5 bases, with 14 bases between them. In nucleotides, the CDR3 is TGTGCCAGCAGTGAAAGAGGCGTAAAAGAAGATACGCAGTATTTT. This gives the protein CASSERGVKEDTQYF.

The chain combines TRBV2 with TRBJ2-7; D is perhaps TRBD1 (7 bases). The germline V gene has CDR1 SNHLY and CDR2 FYNNEI. This CDR3 comprises 16 residues. The V and J ends lost 10 bases and 4 bases respectively, with 26 bases between them. The CDR3 spells CATMRGGGDTRYEQYF. The CDR3, as DNA: TGTGCCACCATGCGAGGGGGCGGGGATACTAGATACGAGCAGTACTTC.

The rearrangement links TRBV5-8 to TRBJ1-2; D not resolved. Germline CDR1 reads SGHTS; CDR2 reads YDEGEE. V was shortened by 2 bases and J by 8 bases, with 10 bases between the two germline ends. This CDR3 has 12 residues. The CDR3 region is CASSLGVEGYTF. The CDR3 region has the DNA TGTGCCAGCAGCTTAGGCGTGGAGGGCTACACCTTC.

This clone was counted once. The V gene is TRBV9, the J gene TRBJ2-7; the match to TRBD1 covers 9 bases. J gave up 5 bases and V 4 bases, and 4 bases lay outside the gene matches. This CDR3 region has 13 residues. Germline CDR1 SGDLS, CDR2 YYNGEE. The chain's CDR3 is CASSLGQGNEQYF. CDR3 coding DNA: TGTGCCAGCAGCTTAGGACAGGGGAACGAGCAGTACTTC.

The chain joins TRBV24-1 to TRBJ2-1; 10 bases are a match to TRBD2. The CDR3 contains 16 residues. Germline CDR1 reads KGHDR; CDR2 reads SFDVKD. The V and J ends lost 4 bases and 4 bases, in that order; junction bases with no gene match: 6. As DNA, the CDR3 is TGTGCCACCAGTGACGCTAGCGGGGGCTTTTACAATGAGCAGTTCTTC. Encoded protein: CATSDASGGFYNEQFF.